Presented here are 9 T cell receptor beta chains from one specimen sequenced in a study of CXCR4 blockade with PD-1 therapy in pancreatic cancer (dated by TCRdb to between 2018 and 2021). Receptor libraries were prepared by the immunoSEQ multiplex PCR assay. Drawn from immuneACCESS, this table holds only the in-frame rearrangements with V and J called that TCRdb kept. Clones are partly lost; checked studies trace under half to an unresolved V gene and leave the rest unexplained. The sample has approximately 3,500 clones on record, less than 50% of them singletons. Of the sample, roughly a sixth falls within the top ten clones. Sequenced material: tumor tissue. All receptors derive from a human donor with pancreatic ductal adenocarcinoma.

The rearrangement links TRBV6-8 to TRBJ1-4; D is unresolved. Per the germline V gene, CDR1 is MNHGY and CDR2 is SAAAGT. This CDR3 is built from 14 residues. Trimming cost V 10 bases and J 3 bases, with 15 bases left between them. CDR3: CATRPEVANEKLFF. CDR3 nucleotide sequence: TGTGCCACCAGGCCAGAGGTGGCTAATGAAAAACTGTTTTTT.

This clone was counted a few times. The gene calls are TRBV11-3 and TRBJ2-5, with D hard to call. CDR1 is SGHNT and CDR2 is YENEEA in the germline V gene. V was trimmed by 6 bases and J by 7 bases, leaving 24 bases between them. This CDR3 comprises 16 residues. This chain's CDR3 is CASSPSDVRSYGTQYF. For the CDR3, the DNA is TGTGCCAGCAGTCCTTCCGATGTGCGGTCGTACGGGACCCAGTACTTC.

This clone came up a few times. V is TRBV5-1 and J is TRBJ2-3, with TRBD1 identical over 7 bases. Germline values: CDR1 SGHRS, CDR2 YFSETQ. CDR3 length: 15 residues. With V trimmed by 4 bases and J by 4 bases, 9 bases remained unmatched. CDR3 loop: CASSPEGARADTQYF. Here the CDR3 DNA reads TGCGCCAGCAGCCCAGAGGGGGCGCGGGCAGATACGCAGTATTTT.

This chain joins TRBV5-1 and TRBJ1-4; 7 bases map to TRBD1. The CDR3 consists of 16 residues. V was clipped by 4 bases and J by 6 bases; unmatched bases: 12. Per germline, CDR1 SGHRS and CDR2 YFSETQ. This CDR3 is CASSVQRGTAYEKLFF. CDR3 nucleotide sequence: TGCGCCAGCAGCGTTCAGCGGGGGACAGCTTATGAAAAACTGTTTTTT.

The chain couples TRBV19 to TRBJ2-2, with 8 bases lining up with TRBD1. Per the germline V gene, CDR1 is LNHDA and CDR2 is SQIVND (reference sequence). This CDR3 has 17 residues. The V segment lost 4 bases and the J segment 7 bases; nucleotides outside the gene matches: 14. The CDR3 coding sequence is TGTGCCAGTAGTACATGGACAGGGTTGGTGAGGGGCGGGGAGCTGTTTTTT. This encodes CASSTWTGLVRGGELFF.

In this sample, this clone turned up a few times. The V gene is TRBV14, the J gene TRBJ2-7; D is unresolved. Germline assignment: CDR1 SGHDN and CDR2 FVKESK. The CDR3 totals 13 residues. Trimming removed 4 bases at V and 6 bases at J, with 13 bases between. CDR3 in amino acids: CASSPRNVGEQYF. CDR3 bases: TGTGCCAGCAGCCCCCGTAATGTGGGCGAGCAGTACTTC.

The chain carries TRBV30 and TRBJ2-7; D is unclear. The CDR3 covers 11 residues. CDR1 is GTSNPN, CDR2 SVGIG, per germline (reference sequence). With 2 bases removed from V and 5 bases from J, the gap between germline ends came to 7 bases. This CDR3 reads CAWSPHHEQYF. In DNA form, the CDR3 reads TGTGCCTGGAGTCCTCACCACGAGCAGTACTTC. Looking up the rest from reference TRBV30 and TRBJ2-7 gives the full variable domain: SQTIHQWPATLVQPVGSPLSLECTVEGTSNPNLYWYRQAAGRGLQLLFYSVGIGQISSEVPQNLSASRPQDRQFILSSKKLLLSDSGFYLCAWSPHHEQYFGPGTRLTVT.

The chain is built from TRBV29-1 and TRBJ2-2; D is undetermined. V was clipped by 4 bases and J by 7 bases, with 10 bases between them. CDR1 and CDR2 (germline): SQVTM, ANQGSEA. This CDR3 contains 12 residues. CDR3 sequence reads: CSVGSVLGELFF. DNA of the CDR3: TGCAGCGTTGGTTCTGTACTCGGGGAGCTGTTTTTT.

By share, this clone ranks as large. The V and J genes are TRBV29-1 and TRBJ1-3, with D unresolved. Germline values: CDR1 SQVTM, CDR2 ANQGSEA. V shed 3 bases and J shed 0 bases, with 6 bases lying between them. The CDR3 has 13 residues. CDR3 in amino acids: CSVEESSGNTIYF. DNA for the CDR3: TGCAGCGTTGAGGAGTCCTCTGGAAACACCATATATTTT.